The source of this T cell receptor beta chain is a study of shared clonotypes between healthy human individuals. Using immunoSEQ multiplex PCR, the repertoire was profiled, and TCRdb retains in-frame clones only, with some absent. The sample has fewer than 2.5 million clones, over 85% seen once; the top ten hold about 0.39%. Overall study findings and caveats: Shared across a few donors were roughly 4.7% of the naive CD4 clonotypes.

Comments on this clone: The antigen is not known.

The CDR3 runs to 12 residues. V was pared by 4 bases and J by 3 bases, with 7 bases between. The germline gives CDR1 SGHNT, CDR2 YYREEE (reference sequence). The chain employs TRBV5-4 and TRBJ2-5; maybe TRBD2 (6 bases). The clonotype comes from a man aged 18 to 30 in good health. Some clones in this sample may be carry-over from other donors' samples. Sequencing was done on a sample of naive CD4+ T cells from PBMCs. Subset specified: CD45RA+ positively selected. The CDR3 sequence is CASSRTKETQYF. CDR3 nucleotides: TGTGCCAGCAGCCGGACTAAAGAGACCCAGTACTTC.